One sample yielded the 30 T cell receptor beta chains listed below, sequenced in a study of identical twins. Each CDR3 protein gets one entry after TCRdb re-called the 5' RACE reads with MiXCR. Among a few hundred thousand distinct CDR3 sequences, 24% were seen once, and the ten largest hold approximately 2.9%. The same specimen was also included in a second study, on T cells expressing NK-cell markers.

Sequencing was carried out using CD4+ T cells sorted from blood. These TCRs come from a woman aged 18-29 years in good health.

CDR3 loop: CASSQLVVGFSSYNEQFF. DNA of the CDR3: TGCGCCAGCAGCCAATTGGTAGTCGGCTTTTCCTCCTACAATGAGCAGTTCTTC. The chain uses TRBV4-3 and TRBJ2-1; D is unresolved. Trimming removed 2 bases from V and 0 bases from J, with 17 bases in between. Germline lookup yields CDR1 LGHNA and CDR2 YSLEER. The CDR3 extends over 18 amino acids.

This chain's CDR3 is CASSSGSLPEAFF. CDR3 DNA: TGCGCCAGCAGCTCCGGGAGTCTGCCTGAAGCTTTCTTT. The chain is built from TRBV5-1 and TRBJ1-1, with D unclear. The CDR3 covers 13 residues. The V gene lost 3 bases and the J gene lost 6 bases, with 12 bases spanning the gap. The germline V gene encodes CDR1 SGHRS and CDR2 YFSETQ.

This clonotype was detected a few times. The chain joins TRBV20-1 to TRBJ2-7; 9 nucleotides line up with TRBD1. This CDR3 has 13 amino acids. Germline trimming cut 6 bases from V and 7 bases from J; bases unmatched to any gene: 10. Germline values: CDR1 DFQATT, CDR2 SNEGSKA (reference sequence). The CDR3 coding sequence is TGCAGTGCGAGACACAGGGGGCTGGGGGAGCAGTACTTC. This gives the protein CSARHRGLGEQYF.

This clonotype was seen a handful of times. This chain uses TRBV20-1 with TRBJ1-2, with D possibly TRBD1 on 5 matching bases. Germline lookup yields CDR1 DFQATT and CDR2 SNEGSKA (reference sequence). Trimming cost V 4 bases and J 7 bases, with 22 bases left between them. The CDR3 covers 15 residues. The CDR3 DNA is TGCAGTGCTAAGGGACCGAACCTTAAGATTGGTGGCTACACCTTC. Protein sequence: CSAKGPNLKIGGYTF.

V gene TRBV7-9 combines with J gene TRBJ2-1; 7 nucleotides match TRBD2. Germline loops: CDR1 SEHNR, CDR2 FQNEAQ (reference sequence). Germline trimming cut 5 bases from V and 0 bases from J; bases unmatched to any gene: 10. This CDR3 has 17 amino acids. CDR3 DNA sequence: TGTGCCAGCAGCCGCGGGACTACCCAGGGCTCCTACAATGAGCAGTTCTTC. It yields the protein CASSRGTTQGSYNEQFF.

This clonotype was detected only a few times. The chain links TRBV29-1 to TRBJ2-2; 8 nucleotides agree with TRBD2. Germline V CDR1 and CDR2: SQVTM, ANQGSEA. The V segment lost 6 bases and the J segment 7 bases; nucleotides outside the gene matches: 10. The CDR3 sequence is 14 residues long. The CDR3 DNA reads TGCAGCGTCGTCGAAAGAGCGGGAGTCGGGGAGCTGTTTTTT. Translated, it gives CSVVERAGVGELFF.

The chain is built from TRBV29-1 and TRBJ1-3; D is undetermined. V lost 4 bases and J lost 3, with 16 bases in between. Germline V lookup: CDR1 SQVTM, CDR2 ANQGSEA. The CDR3 spans 15 residues. The chain's CDR3 is CSVVRIPSGGNTIYF. CDR3 coding DNA: TGCAGCGTTGTTCGGATCCCGTCGGGTGGAAACACCATATATTTT.

The CDR3 is CASSGGPWATQYF. The DNA for the CDR3 is TGTGCCAGCAGTGGTGGACCATGGGCGACCCAGTACTTC. The chain couples TRBV2 to TRBJ2-5; D gene ambiguous. CDR3 length: 13 residues. V was trimmed by 4 bases and J by 7 bases, leaving 13 bases between them. Per the germline V gene, CDR1 is SNHLY and CDR2 is FYNNEI.

The rearrangement uses TRBV11-2 and TRBJ2-7; TRBD2 is a possible D gene (7 bases). The length of the CDR3 is 14 residues. CDR1 and CDR2 from the germline V gene are SGHAT and FQNNGV. Trimming removed 4 bases from V and 2 bases from J, with 12 bases in between. DNA of the CDR3: TGTGCCAGCAGCTCGAAGGGGGGGCCCTACGAGCAGTACTTC. This encodes CASSSKGGPYEQYF.

This chain links TRBV6-1 with TRBJ2-6, with TRBD2 identical over 12 bases. The V segment lost 6 bases and the J segment 0 bases; nucleotides outside the gene matches: 9. Germline V CDR1 and CDR2: MNHNS, SASEGT. The CDR3 length is 19 residues. The CDR3 bases are TGTGCCAGCAGACGACTAGCGGGAGCGTTCGACTCTGGGGCCAACGTCCTGACTTTC. Translating it yields CASRRLAGAFDSGANVLTF.

This clonotype was detected only a few times. The V call is TRBV30, the J call TRBJ2-1; D is perhaps TRBD1 (5 bases). V was shortened by 5 bases and J by 10 bases, with 9 bases between the two germline ends. The germline gives CDR1 GTSNPN, CDR2 SVGIG (reference sequence). The CDR3 contains 10 residues. The CDR3 DNA is TGTGCCTGGTCAGGGTTAGAGCAGTTCTTC. This codes for CAWSGLEQFF.

The chain has TRBV5-1 and TRBJ1-1; D unresolved. V was clipped by 0 bases and J by 1 base, with 10 bases between them. The CDR3 has 15 amino acids. CDR1 and CDR2 from the germline V gene are SGHRS and YFSETQ. The CDR3 nucleotides read TGCGCCAGCAGCTTGGGAGGCAGTTCGAACACTGAAGCTTTCTTT. As protein: CASSLGGSSNTEAFF.

The J gene is TRBJ1-1, the V gene TRBV11-1, with 12 bases lining up with TRBD1. Trimming cost V 8 bases and J 0 bases; bases outside gene matches: 13. CDR3 size: 18 residues. Germline assignment: CDR1 SGHAT and CDR2 FQDESV (reference sequence). The CDR3 is CASASRGQGADMNTEAFF. In nucleotides, the CDR3 is TGTGCCAGCGCATCCCGGGGACAGGGGGCCGACATGAACACTGAAGCTTTCTTT.

J is TRBJ2-7 and V is TRBV20-1; the D gene is possibly TRBD2 (6 bases). Germline CDR1 and CDR2: DFQATT and SNEGSKA (reference sequence). Trimming stripped 2 bases from V and 2 bases from J, with 13 bases between. The CDR3 consists of 14 residues. The CDR3: CSARLGRIPYEQYF. CDR3 nucleotides: TGCAGTGCTAGACTCGGGAGAATCCCCTACGAGCAGTACTTC.

This clonotype has just a few counts. The genes are TRBV5-1 and TRBJ1-6; weak D call: TRBD1 (6 bases). The CDR3 loop spans 13 amino acids. The germline CDR1 and CDR2 sequences are SGHRS and YFSETQ. V lost 4 bases and J 13 bases, leaving 15 bases between the germline ends. CDR3 loop: CASSQDRFSPLHF. DNA of the CDR3: TGCGCCAGCAGCCAAGACAGGTTTTCGCCCCTCCACTTT.

The chain couples TRBV7-2 to TRBJ2-7, with 11 bases that match TRBD2. The CDR3 is 15 residues long. V shed 4 bases, J shed 4 bases, and the junction held 6 bases outside the gene matches. The V gene's germline CDR1 is SGHTA and CDR2 FQGNSA. The chain's CDR3 is CASSSDSGRVYEQYF. The CDR3 DNA is TGTGCCAGCAGCTCGGATAGCGGGAGGGTTTACGAGCAGTACTTC. The entire variable domain, with the rest obtained from reference TRBV7-2 and TRBJ2-7, is as follows: GAGVSQSPSNKVTEKGKDVELRCDPISGHTALYWYRQSLGQGLEFLIYFQGNSAPDKSGLPSDRFSAERTGGSVSTLTIQRTQQEDSAVYLCASSSDSGRVYEQYFGPGTRLTVT.

This clonotype was recorded at least ten times. V and J are TRBV6-5 and TRBJ1-1; no clear D. This CDR3 has 12 amino acids. Germline CDR1 is MNHEY and CDR2 is SVGAGI. V was clipped by 6 bases and J by 1 base, with 6 bases between them. DNA of the CDR3: TGTGCCAGCAGAAACTGGAACACTGAAGCTTTCTTT. It specifies CASRNWNTEAFF.

This clonotype was seen many times. The chain couples TRBV7-2 to TRBJ2-7; TRBD2 matches at 11 bases. Trimming removed 5 bases from V and 4 bases from J; junction bases left unmatched: 7. CDR3 length: 15 residues. Germline assignment: CDR1 SGHTA and CDR2 FQGNSA. The DNA of the CDR3 is TGTGCCAGCAGCCAGATAGCGGGAGGGTCGTACGAGCAGTACTTC. Amino acids: CASSQIAGGSYEQYF.

This clonotype was detected a few times. The chain recombines TRBV7-9 with TRBJ1-5, with 7 bases aligning to TRBD1. Looked up from germline, CDR1 is SEHNR and CDR2 is FQNEAQ (reference sequence). V lost 5 bases and J lost 8; bases outside the gene matches: 9. This CDR3 spans 14 amino acids. In DNA form, the CDR3 reads TGTGCCAGCAGCGATAGACAGGGAGGGAAGCCCCAGCATTTT. It yields the protein CASSDRQGGKPQHF.

This clonotype turned up a few times. This chain connects TRBV5-1 to TRBJ1-2; possibly TRBD1 for D (6 bases). V was pared by 2 bases and J by 8 bases, with 19 bases between. From germline, CDR1 is SGHRS and CDR2 YFSETQ. The CDR3 covers 15 residues. The CDR3 coding sequence is TGCGCCAGCAGCTTAGATAACAGGGAATTAGGAGGCTACACCTTC. The encoded protein is CASSLDNRELGGYTF. The full variable domain, with the rest looked up from reference TRBV5-1 and TRBJ1-2, is KAGVTQTPRYLIKTRGQQVTLSCSPISGHRSVSWYQQTPGQGLQFLFEYFSETQRNKGNFPGRFSGRQFSNSRSEMNVSTLELGDSALYLCASSLDNRELGGYTFGSGTRLTVV.

In its sample, this clonotype was seen many times. The rearrangement links TRBV7-2 to TRBJ2-7, with 10 bases matching TRBD2. Germline-derived CDR1 and CDR2 are SGHTA and FQGNSA. The CDR3 length is 16 residues. The J segment lost 2 bases and the V segment lost 2 bases, leaving 6 bases of the junction unmatched. CDR3 residues: CASSLTPLAGTYEQYF. The DNA of the CDR3 is TGTGCCAGCAGCTTAACCCCACTAGCGGGGACCTACGAGCAGTACTTC.

This clonotype was picked up a small number of times. The rearrangement uses TRBV7-2 and TRBJ2-7; TRBD2 aligns across 9 bases. This CDR3 is built from 15 residues. Germline V gives CDR1 SGHTA, CDR2 FQGNSA. The V and J ends lost 4 bases and 0 bases, in that order; junction bases with no gene match: 4. The CDR3 nucleotides are TGTGCCAGCAGCTCGACTAGCGGACTCTCCTACGAGCAGTACTTC. It translates to CASSSTSGLSYEQYF.

This chain connects TRBV12-3 or TRBV12-4 to TRBJ1-2, with TRBD1 matching over 9 bases. The CDR3 has 14 residues. V was clipped by 6 bases and J by 8 bases; unmatched bases: 10. CDR3 DNA sequence: TGTGCCAGCAGCTCTACCGGGACAGGGAAGGGCTACACCTTC. Translation: CASSSTGTGKGYTF.

This clonotype was observed a handful of times. This sequence joins TRBV7-2 and TRBJ2-7; D might be TRBD1 (6 bases). Trimming stripped 5 bases from V and 4 bases from J, with 18 bases between. Germline V gene data show CDR1 as SGHTA and CDR2 as FQGNSA. The CDR3 loop spans 15 amino acids. CDR3 amino acids: CASSPTGSDGYEQYF. CDR3 coding DNA: TGTGCCAGCAGCCCCACAGGGTCGGATGGATACGAGCAGTACTTC.

This clonotype was seen more than once but under ten times. CDR3 amino acids: CASSRWGLAGIRNEQFF. The CDR3 DNA sequence: TGTGCCAGCAGCCGTTGGGGTCTAGCGGGAATTCGGAATGAGCAGTTCTTC. This chain uses TRBV3-1 with TRBJ2-1, with 9 positions matching TRBD2. Per the germline V gene, CDR1 is LGHDT and CDR2 is YNNKEL (reference sequence). The CDR3 covers 17 residues. Trimming cost V 4 bases and J 7 bases; bases outside gene matches: 14.

The J gene is TRBJ2-1, the V gene TRBV20-1; 11 bases are shared with TRBD2. Trimming cost V 3 bases and J 8 bases; bases outside gene matches: 3. The V gene's germline CDR1 is DFQATT and CDR2 SNEGSKA (reference sequence). The CDR3 runs 13 residues. CDR3: CSARTSGDDEQFF. DNA of the CDR3: TGCAGTGCTAGGACTAGCGGGGACGATGAGCAGTTCTTC.

The chain combines TRBV6-5 with TRBJ2-3, with 7 nucleotides matching TRBD2. The CDR3 totals 19 residues. V dropped 2 bases and J dropped 0; count of bases not matched to a gene: 14. The V gene's germline CDR1 is MNHEY and CDR2 SVGAGI. CDR3 sequence: CASSYASSGTIISTDTQYF. The CDR3 DNA sequence: TGTGCCAGCAGTTACGCGTCTAGCGGAACCATTATAAGCACAGATACGCAGTATTTT.

This clonotype was recorded a few times. The rearrangement links TRBV2 to TRBJ2-2, with D unresolved. Looked up from germline, CDR1 is SNHLY and CDR2 is FYNNEI. V was trimmed by 7 bases and J by 3 bases, leaving 15 bases between them. This CDR3 contains 15 residues. This CDR3 reads CASKGISGDTGELFF. CDR3 nucleotide sequence: TGTGCCAGCAAAGGAATAAGTGGGGACACCGGGGAGCTGTTTTTT.

J is TRBJ1-5 and V is TRBV12-3 or TRBV12-4; D unclear. The V gene lost 7 bases and the J gene lost 0 bases, with 7 bases spanning the gap. This CDR3 region has 13 residues. DNA for the CDR3: TGTGCCAGCAAGGGCGATAGCAATCAGCCCCAGCATTTT. It is translated as CASKGDSNQPQHF.

V is TRBV5-1 and J is TRBJ2-7, with D maybe TRBD2 (6 bases). The CDR3 consists of 12 residues. Germline CDR1 is SGHRS and CDR2 is YFSETQ. Trimming shortened V by 7 bases and J by 6 bases, and 14 bases separated the two germline ends. Written as DNA, the CDR3 is TGCGCCAGCCGAGACAGAGCGGGCGAGCAGTACTTC. Protein product: CASRDRAGEQYF.